This T cell receptor beta chain was captured in a study of CD8+CD57+ T cells in acquired aplastic anemia listed by TCRdb under 2018. About the investigation overall: DNA extracted from sorted CD4+ and CD8+ cells had a mean of approximately 3.5 ug, with a range of about 0.2 to 30 ug. CD8+CD57+ expansion was defined as frequency above the mean frequency observed in healthy subjects. Overall study results and their limits: No significant difference in CD8+ Simpson's diversity was found between patients and healthy controls (P=0.060). Although 25 to 30 CD8+ CDR3 sequences were shared by patients and controls, these sequences appeared highly expressed in patients and within the immunodominant clones of patients.

Expansion of CD8+CD57+ cells had been shown by flow cytometry in the patients chosen for sequencing. Every patient had a diagnosis of severe acquired aplastic anemia based on International Study of Aplastic Anemia and Agranulocytosis and Camitta criteria. At the time blood was sampled, none of the patients had received any therapy. In this study, sorted CD4+ and CD8+ T cells from the blood of healthy subjects and of severe aplastic anemia patients had their TCR repertoires deep-sequenced. Patients were enrolled under clinicaltrials.gov protocols 00001620, 01623167, 00001397, 00071045, 00081523 and 00961064 in the USA. Ficoll-Paque density gradient centrifugation was used to isolate peripheral blood mononuclear cells. Before DNA was extracted, CD4+ and CD8+ T cells were sorted using either FACS or magnetic beads. For this clonotype: No cognate antigen has been identified for it. Base quality data are lacking; no much larger clone is found one base away.

Profiling of TCR beta VDJ combinations and CDR3 sequences used genomic DNA as the template. An Illumina HiSeq 2000 was used for TCR repertoire sequencing. In the original analysis: TRBV/TRBJ rearrangement plots, CDR3 size and DJ length profiles, and Simpson's diversity index were used to assess repertoires. The most abundant DNA sequence in the deep sequencing data was taken as the immunodominant clone. CDR3 amino acid sequences were checked for sharing between subjects and were compared against published repertoires and the VDJdb database. TCRdb applied fastp at Q25 and MiXCR to the public reads, then kept only in-frame beta chains. Identical CDR3 protein sequences are pooled into one entry, listed with their most common genes and DNA. TCRdb, rather than the study authors, made the V and J calls. The sample table holds more than 250,000 distinct CDR3 sequences, of which approximately 80% were seen once. The ten largest account for about two fifths of the sample.

Via the germline V gene (reference sequence), CDR1 is SEHNR and CDR2 FQNEAQ. V and J are truncated by 1 base and 11 bases respectively, leaving an intervening sequence of 18 bases. The CDR3 starts with the cysteine, ends with the valine, and has 14 residues. Only CDR3 DNA remains: 42 bases, in frame from the first base. The sample comprised sorted CD4+, CD8+, or CD8+CD57+ T cells (not recorded which) from PBMCs. Recombination joined TRBV7-9 with TRBJ2-7, with the D gene possibly TRBD1 or TRBD2, each one fitting 5 bases. The TCR sequence derives from a human donor with aplastic anemia. The nucleotides read TGTGCCAGCAGCTTAGGGGGAAGCTACGGGGCCAAGTACGTC. This translates into CASSLGGSYGAKYV.